These T cell receptor beta chains were read from a single sample in a study of OX40 agonist ivuxolimab in advanced cancers. Assay: immunoSEQ multiplex PCR; the TCRdb copy retains only in-frame clones and omits some. The sample records tens of thousands of clones, around 83% being singletons. The sequences come from CD4+ or CD8+ T cells sorted from blood, collected in a trial of the OX40 agonist ivuxolimab. These TCRs come from an adult with an advanced solid tumor such as melanoma, head and neck, liver or kidney cancer. The CDR3 runs from the conserved cysteine through the conserved F or W. A row's size may be missing; if present it is once, few, many or a size class.

size	V	J	length	CDR3
NA	TRBV7-2	TRBJ2-4	14	CASGAGAAKNIQYF
NA	TRBV28	TRBJ2-7	16	CASSLGTSGKSSEQYF
once	TRBV28	TRBJ2-5	14	CASSLGQEQETQYF
NA	TRBV2	TRBJ2-3	14	CASSEWTSPDTQYF
once	TRBV13	TRBJ1-6	14	CASSAWTGNSPLHF
NA	TRBV6-6	TRBJ2-1	15	CASTTGTSGTNEQFF
NA	TRBV28	TRBJ2-7	10	CASSVYEQYF
NA	TRBV29-1	TRBJ1-2	13	CSVRDRAGVGYTF
NA	TRBV28	TRBJ1-4	11	CASSLDEKLFF
NA	TRBV6-5	TRBJ2-4	13	CASSYSPENIQYF
NA	TRBV18	TRBJ2-5	13	CASSPAAHETQYF
NA	TRBV7-2	TRBJ2-7	12	CASSRDGYEQYF
once	TRBV4-2	TRBJ1-5	14	CASSQVADNQPQHF
few	TRBV7-3	TRBJ1-2	13	CASSLSQGDGYTF
NA	TRBV10-3	TRBJ1-4	14	CAISESRTDEKLFF
NA	TRBV11-3	TRBJ1-2	12	CASSDGLDGYTF
NA	TRBV30	TRBJ1-6	13	CAWRGQSNSPLHF
NA	TRBV2	TRBJ2-5	13	CASSQEPQETQYF
NA	TRBV6-1	TRBJ1-1	14	CASSEFSMNTEAFF
NA	TRBV25-1	TRBJ2-3	14	CASSEYTGTDTQYF
NA	TRBV5-1	TRBJ2-3	17	CASSLAGQGLGTDTQYF
NA	TRBV28	TRBJ1-4	15	CASRPGRGTNEKLFF
NA	TRBV27	TRBJ1-5	13	CASSPQAHQPQHF
NA	TRBV18	TRBJ2-3	15	CASSPRSVGTDTQYF
NA	TRBV10-3	TRBJ2-4	12	CAISSERGIQYF
once	TRBV29-1	TRBJ2-1	18	CSVDRRLAGPNVHNEQFF
NA	TRBV11-2	TRBJ2-7	15	CASSLGLAGSYEQYF
many	TRBV28	TRBJ2-3	12	CASSQQGYTQYF
NA	TRBV5-1	TRBJ2-1	13	CASSSELGNEQFF
NA	TRBV19	TRBJ2-6	15	CASSPRKPGANVLTF
NA	TRBV28	TRBJ2-1	14	CAAGATSGIYEQFF
few	TRBV10-2	TRBJ2-1	13	CASRDYRTYEQFF
NA	TRBV27	TRBJ2-3	18	CASSQGLAGTISTDTQYF
NA	TRBV5-5	TRBJ2-5	13	CASSRDNQETQYF
NA	TRBV6-1	TRBJ2-7	13	CASKRGQDYEQYF
NA	TRBV18	TRBJ2-7	15	CASSPGLAGPYEQYF
NA	TRBV6-6	TRBJ2-7	15	CASTLLRAQGSEQYF
NA	TRBV7-2	TRBJ1-5	15	CASSLVQASNQPQHF
NA	TRBV6-1	TRBJ2-7	13	CASRVTRAYEQYF
NA	TRBV7-3	TRBJ1-2	13	CASSMTGNYGYTF
NA	TRBV7-7	TRBJ2-5	15	CASSLGTGFQETQYF
NA	TRBV6-5	TRBJ1-2	13	CASSKDRTYGYTF
NA	TRBV27	TRBJ2-5	15	CASRQTERLQETQYF
NA	TRBV18	TRBJ2-5	14	CASSPPQTKETQYF
NA	TRBV28	TRBJ2-7	16	CASSAFSGSGSYEQYF
NA	TRBV5-4	TRBJ2-3	15	CASSYRESGTDTQYF
few	TRBV6-5	TRBJ2-7	14	CASSPGQGGYEQYF
NA	TRBV18	TRBJ2-2	16	CASSPGGALVAGELFF